These T cell receptor beta chains were read from a single sample in a study of blood T cell repertoires in COVID-19. TCRdb keeps only in-frame clones here, not all; method: immunoSEQ multiplex PCR. The profile shows around 220,000 clones, around 83% of them singletons. The sequenced sample was PBMCs or T cells enriched from blood (not recorded which). These receptor sequences come from a woman in her thirties or forties who had recovered from COVID-19. CDR3s include the opening cysteine and the closing phenylalanine or tryptophan. Each record gives: D gene, J gene, V gene, CDR3 protein. A D gene is named only where the DNA matches it firmly.

TRBD2 | TRBJ2-2 | TRBV7-6 | CASSHIRLANTGELFF
. | TRBJ2-7 | TRBV5-4 | CASSFGGGQPYEQYF
. | TRBJ1-2 | TRBV19 | CASSMGRGGGYTF
. | TRBJ2-6 | TRBV6-1 | CASSEAFTPRVFSGANVLTF
TRBD1 | TRBJ1-2 | TRBV6-5 | CASSYEGTGGVYTF
TRBD2 | TRBJ2-1 | TRBV7-9 | CASSLPGLAGGREQFF
. | TRBJ2-5 | TRBV7-2 | CASSPRLGQETQYF
. | TRBJ2-1 | TRBV29-1 | CSVGWTSYNEQFF
. | TRBJ2-2 | TRBV29-1 | CSVVYSGELFF
TRBD1 | TRBJ1-2 | TRBV19 | CASSRKGADYGYTF
. | TRBJ1-1 | TRBV27 | CASSLRVIDTEAFF
TRBD2 | TRBJ2-5 | TRBV18 | CASSPKTSGQETQYF
TRBD2 | TRBJ2-1 | TRBV3-1/TRBV3-2 | CASSQAGLAKGDEQFF
. | TRBJ2-2 | TRBV28 | CASRGRGNTGELFF
TRBD1 | TRBJ1-3 | TRBV6-5 | CASRGQALSGNTIYF
. | TRBJ1-2 | TRBV5-1 | CASSLVFRDYGYTF
. | TRBJ2-3 | TRBV28 | CASSSGSEGRDTQYF
TRBD2 | TRBJ2-3 | TRBV7-2 | CASSSGLAADTQYF